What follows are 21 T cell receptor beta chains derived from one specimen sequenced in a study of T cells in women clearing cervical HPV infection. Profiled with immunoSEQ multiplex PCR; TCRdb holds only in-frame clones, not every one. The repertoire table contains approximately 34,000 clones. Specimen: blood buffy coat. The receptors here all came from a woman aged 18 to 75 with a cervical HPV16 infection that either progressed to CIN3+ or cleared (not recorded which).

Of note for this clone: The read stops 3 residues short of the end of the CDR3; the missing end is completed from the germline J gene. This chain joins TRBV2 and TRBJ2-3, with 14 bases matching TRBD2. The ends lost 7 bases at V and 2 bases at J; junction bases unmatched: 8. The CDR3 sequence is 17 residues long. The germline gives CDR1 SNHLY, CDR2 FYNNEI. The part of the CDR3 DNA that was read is TGTGCCAGCATTAGCCCGGGACTAGCGGGAGACACAGATACG. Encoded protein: CASISPGLAGDTDT. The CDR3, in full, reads CASISPGLAGDTDTQYF.

CDR3 region: CASSQDSPYNEQFF. The sequenced CDR3 bases are TGCGCCAGCAGCCAGGACTCCCCCTACAATGAG. V and J are TRBV5-1 and TRBJ2-1, with D perhaps TRBD2 (5 bases). The read halts 3 residues ahead of the CDR3 end, with the missing end drawn from the germline J gene. The CDR3 runs 14 residues. V dropped 4 bases and J dropped 2 bases, with 10 bases sitting between them. The germline gives CDR1 SGHRS, CDR2 YFSETQ.

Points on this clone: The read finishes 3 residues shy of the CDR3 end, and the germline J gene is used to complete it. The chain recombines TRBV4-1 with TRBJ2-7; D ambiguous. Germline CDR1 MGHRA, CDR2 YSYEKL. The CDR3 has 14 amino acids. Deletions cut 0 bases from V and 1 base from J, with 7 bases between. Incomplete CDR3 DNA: TGCGCCAGCAGCCAAGATCGTATATCCTACGAG. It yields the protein CASSQDRISYE. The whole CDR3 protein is CASSQDRISYEQYF.

CDR3 amino acids: CASRVIGSGEAFF. The CDR3 DNA, read in part, is TGTGCCAGCAGGGTAATAGGGTCAGGTGAA. The chain combines TRBV2 with TRBJ1-1; D call uncertain. The sequence runs out 3 residues before the end of the CDR3; the remainder is reconstructed from the germline J gene. Germline assignment: CDR1 SNHLY and CDR2 FYNNEI. Deletions cut 6 bases from V and 7 bases from J, with 15 bases between. The CDR3 sequence is 13 residues long.

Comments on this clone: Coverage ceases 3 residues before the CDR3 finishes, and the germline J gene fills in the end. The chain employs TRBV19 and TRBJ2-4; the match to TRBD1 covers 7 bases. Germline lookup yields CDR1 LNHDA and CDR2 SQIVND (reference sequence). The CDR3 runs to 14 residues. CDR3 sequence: CASSPYDRANGQYF. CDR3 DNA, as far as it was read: TGTGCCAGTAGTCCCTATGACAGGGCCAATGGT.

Here the CDR3 reads CASGTRLMSYNEQFF. The CDR3 DNA, read in part, is TGTGCTAGTGGAACCCGACTAATGTCCTACAATGAG. The V and J genes are TRBV12-5 and TRBJ2-1, with D perhaps TRBD2 (5 bases). The observed sequence ends 3 residues before the CDR3 terminus, with the missing tail filled in from the germline J gene. The CDR3 has 15 amino acids. CDR1 is LGHNT and CDR2 is FRNRAP in the germline V gene. With 6 bases removed from V and 1 base from J, the gap between germline ends came to 13 bases.

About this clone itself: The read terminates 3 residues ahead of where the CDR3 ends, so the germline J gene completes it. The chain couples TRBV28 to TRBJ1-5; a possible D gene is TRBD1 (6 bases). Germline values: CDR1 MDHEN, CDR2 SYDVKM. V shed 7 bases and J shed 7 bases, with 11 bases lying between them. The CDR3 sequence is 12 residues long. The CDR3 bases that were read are TGTGCCAGCAATCGGGGGGCGCAGCCC. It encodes CASNRGAQP. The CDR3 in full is CASNRGAQPQHF.

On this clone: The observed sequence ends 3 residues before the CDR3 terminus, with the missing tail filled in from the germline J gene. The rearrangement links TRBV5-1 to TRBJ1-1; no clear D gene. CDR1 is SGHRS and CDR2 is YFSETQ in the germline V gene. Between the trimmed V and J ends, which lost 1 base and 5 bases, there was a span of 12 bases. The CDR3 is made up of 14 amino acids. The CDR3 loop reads CASSLSGVGTEAFF. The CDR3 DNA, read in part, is TGCGCCAGCAGCTTGAGCGGGGTTGGGACTGAA.

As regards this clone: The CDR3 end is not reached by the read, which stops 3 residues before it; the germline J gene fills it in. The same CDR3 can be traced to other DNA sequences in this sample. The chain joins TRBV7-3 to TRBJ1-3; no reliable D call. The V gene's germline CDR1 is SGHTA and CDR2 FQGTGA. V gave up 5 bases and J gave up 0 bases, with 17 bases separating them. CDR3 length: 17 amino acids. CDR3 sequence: CASSPNSYTFSGNTIYF. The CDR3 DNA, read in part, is TGTGCCAGCAGCCCCAATAGCTACACCTTCTCTGGAAACACC.

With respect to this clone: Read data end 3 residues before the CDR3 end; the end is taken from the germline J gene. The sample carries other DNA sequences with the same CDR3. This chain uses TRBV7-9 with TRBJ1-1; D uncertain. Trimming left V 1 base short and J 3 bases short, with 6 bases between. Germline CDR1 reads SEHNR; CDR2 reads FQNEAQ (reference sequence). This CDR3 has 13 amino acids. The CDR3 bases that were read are TGTGCCAGCAGCTTAGAACCAGACACTGAA. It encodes CASSLEPDTE. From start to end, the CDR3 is CASSLEPDTEAFF.

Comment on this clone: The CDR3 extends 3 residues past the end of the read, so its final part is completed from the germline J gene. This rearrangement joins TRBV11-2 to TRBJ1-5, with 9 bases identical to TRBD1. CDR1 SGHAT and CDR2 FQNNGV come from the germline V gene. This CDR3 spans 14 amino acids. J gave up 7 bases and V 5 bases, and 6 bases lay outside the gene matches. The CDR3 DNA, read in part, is TGTGCCAGCAGCCTGGGACAGGGAGACCAGCCC. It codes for CASSLGQGDQP. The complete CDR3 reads CASSLGQGDQPQHF.

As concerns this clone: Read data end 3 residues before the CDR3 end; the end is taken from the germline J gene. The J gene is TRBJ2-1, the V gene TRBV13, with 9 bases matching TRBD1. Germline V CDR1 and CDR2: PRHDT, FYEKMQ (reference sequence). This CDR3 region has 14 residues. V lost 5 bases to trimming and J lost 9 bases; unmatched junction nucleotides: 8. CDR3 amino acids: CASSPGQGLGEQFF. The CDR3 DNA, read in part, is TGTGCCAGCAGCCCGGGACAGGGATTGGGTGAG.

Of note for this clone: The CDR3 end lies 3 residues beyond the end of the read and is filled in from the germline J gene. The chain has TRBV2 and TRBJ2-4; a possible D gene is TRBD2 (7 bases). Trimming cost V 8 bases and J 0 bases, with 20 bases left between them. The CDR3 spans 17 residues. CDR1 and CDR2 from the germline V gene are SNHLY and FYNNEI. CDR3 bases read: TGTGCCAGCGGAGGGGGGGGGTCTCGGCTAGCCAAAAACATT. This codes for CASGGGGSRLAKNI. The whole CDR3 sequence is CASGGGGSRLAKNIQYF.

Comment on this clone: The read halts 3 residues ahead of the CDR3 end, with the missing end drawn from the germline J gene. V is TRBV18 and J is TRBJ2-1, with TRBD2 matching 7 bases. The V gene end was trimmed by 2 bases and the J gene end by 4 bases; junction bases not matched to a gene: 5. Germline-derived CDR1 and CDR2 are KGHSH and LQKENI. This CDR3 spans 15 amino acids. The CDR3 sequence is CASSPAGDLYNEQFF. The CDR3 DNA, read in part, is TGTGCCAGCTCACCAGCGGGAGACCTGTACAATGAG.

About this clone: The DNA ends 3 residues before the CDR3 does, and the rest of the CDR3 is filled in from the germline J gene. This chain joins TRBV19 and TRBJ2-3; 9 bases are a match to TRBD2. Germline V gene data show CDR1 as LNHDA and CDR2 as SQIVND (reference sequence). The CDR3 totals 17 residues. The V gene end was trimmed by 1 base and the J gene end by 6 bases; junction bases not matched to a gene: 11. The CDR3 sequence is CASSIGRGSGRRDTQYF. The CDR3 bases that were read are TGTGCCAGTAGTATAGGCCGCGGGAGCGGGAGGAGGGATACG.

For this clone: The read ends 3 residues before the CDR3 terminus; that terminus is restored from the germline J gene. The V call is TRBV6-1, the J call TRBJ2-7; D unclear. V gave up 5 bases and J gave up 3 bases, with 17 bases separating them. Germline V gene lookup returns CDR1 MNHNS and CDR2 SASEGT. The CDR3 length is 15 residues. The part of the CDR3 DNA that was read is TGTGCCAGCAGTCAAGGCGGTGCAGTACTCTACGAG. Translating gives CASSQGGAVLYE. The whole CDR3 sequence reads CASSQGGAVLYEQYF.

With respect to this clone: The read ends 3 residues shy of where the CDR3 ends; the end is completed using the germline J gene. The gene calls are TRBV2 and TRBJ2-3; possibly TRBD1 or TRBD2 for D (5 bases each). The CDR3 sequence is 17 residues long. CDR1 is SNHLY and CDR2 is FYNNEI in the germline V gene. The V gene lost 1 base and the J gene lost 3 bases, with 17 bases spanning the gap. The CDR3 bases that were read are TGTGCCAGCAGTGAAGAACCACGAGGGGAAGGAACAGATACG. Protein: CASSEEPRGEGTDT. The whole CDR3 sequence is CASSEEPRGEGTDTQYF.

The CDR3 spells CATLQAYNDYTF. The DNA read from the CDR3 is TGTGCCACTCTCCAGGCCTACAATGAC. J is TRBJ1-2 and V is TRBV7-6; no clear D gene. The read comes to an end 3 residues before the CDR3 does, leaving the germline J gene to fill in the end. This CDR3 region has 12 residues. Germline lookup yields CDR1 SGHVS and CDR2 FNYEAQ.

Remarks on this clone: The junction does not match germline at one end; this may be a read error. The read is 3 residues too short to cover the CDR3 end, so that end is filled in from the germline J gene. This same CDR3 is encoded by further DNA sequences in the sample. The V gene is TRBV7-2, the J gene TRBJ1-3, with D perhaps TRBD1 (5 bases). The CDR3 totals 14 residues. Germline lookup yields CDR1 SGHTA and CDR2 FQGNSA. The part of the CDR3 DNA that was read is TGTGCCAGCAGCTTTTTAGGGACTGGAAACACT. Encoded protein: CASSFLGTGNT. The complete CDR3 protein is CASSFLGTGNTIYF.

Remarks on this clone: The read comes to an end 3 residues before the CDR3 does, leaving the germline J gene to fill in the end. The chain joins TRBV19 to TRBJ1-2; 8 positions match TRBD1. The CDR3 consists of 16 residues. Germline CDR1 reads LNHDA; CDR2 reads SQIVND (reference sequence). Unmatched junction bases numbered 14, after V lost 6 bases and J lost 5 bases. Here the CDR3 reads CASSMDRVQGSYGYTF. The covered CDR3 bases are TGTGCCAGTAGCATGGACAGGGTCCAGGGAAGTTATGGC.

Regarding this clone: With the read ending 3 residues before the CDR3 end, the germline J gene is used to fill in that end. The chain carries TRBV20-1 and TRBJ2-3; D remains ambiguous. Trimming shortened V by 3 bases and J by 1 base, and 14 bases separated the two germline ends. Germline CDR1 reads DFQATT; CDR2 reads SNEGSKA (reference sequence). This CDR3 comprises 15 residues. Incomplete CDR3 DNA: TGCAGTGCTAGTGAAGAAGATTGGCGCACAGATACG. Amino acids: CSASEEDWRTDT. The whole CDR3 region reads CSASEEDWRTDTQYF.